These 19 T cell receptor beta chains were all obtained from the same sample, sequenced in a study of beta chain features in type 1 diabetes (dated by TCRdb to 2017 to 2018). The library was generated by the immunoSEQ multiplex PCR assay. The entire isolated RNA was reverse transcribed using the High Capacity cDNA Reverse Transcription Kit, and thus expressed TCRB transcripts were sequenced. This immuneACCESS table, as held by TCRdb, lists in-frame sequences with V and J called but not all clones. Of the missing ones, under half trace to an unresolved V gene in checked studies; the others have no known cause. The sample table shows 400,000 to 600,000 clones, and about 30% are seen once. Around 0.065% of the sample is held by the ten biggest clonotypes. Sequencing input: naive CD4+ T cells from blood. This sample's cell subset or site label indicates: true naive CD4+ T cells. Receptors originate from a man younger than 35 in good health.

The V call is TRBV7-2, the J call TRBJ1-1; D gene unclear. The V end lost 1 base, the J end lost 8 bases, and 8 bases lay between the germline ends. The germline V gene has CDR1 SGHTA and CDR2 FQGNSA. This CDR3 is 12 amino acids long. The CDR3, as DNA: TGTGCCAGCAGCTTAGATCTCGCGGAAGCTTTCTTT. Encoded protein: CASSLDLAEAFF.

The rearrangement links TRBV5-1 to TRBJ2-2; D perhaps matches TRBD2 (6 bases). CDR1 and CDR2 from the germline V gene are SGHRS and YFSETQ. V dropped 5 bases and J dropped 7 bases, with 21 bases sitting between them. This CDR3 comprises 16 residues. CDR3 in DNA: TGCGCCAGCAGTAATGCGCTCGGGGGAGCGAGCGGGGAGCTGTTTTTT. Translation: CASSNALGGASGELFF. Variable domain in full (rest from reference TRBV5-1 and TRBJ2-2): KAGVTQTPRYLIKTRGQQVTLSCSPISGHRSVSWYQQTPGQGLQFLFEYFSETQRNKGNFPGRFSGRQFSNSRSEMNVSTLELGDSALYLCASSNALGGASGELFFGEGSRLTVL.

This clone was seen a few times. The CDR3 spells CASSGPERGSYEQYF. CDR3 coding DNA: TGTGCCAGCAGTGGGCCAGAGCGGGGGTCCTACGAGCAGTACTTC. The chain couples TRBV25-1 to TRBJ2-7; 8 bases are shared with TRBD2. V was pared by 4 bases and J by 1 base, with 6 bases of the junction left unmatched. The CDR3 is 15 amino acids. Germline V gives CDR1 MGHDK, CDR2 SYGVNS.

This clone was observed a handful of times. CDR3 amino acids: CASSVATPGETQYF. In DNA form, the CDR3 reads TGTGCCAGCAGCGTAGCGACACCGGGAGAGACCCAGTACTTC. The rearrangement links TRBV9 to TRBJ2-5, with D uncertain. The CDR3 is made up of 14 amino acids. Germline V gives CDR1 SGDLS, CDR2 YYNGEE. The V end lost 0 bases, the J end lost 4 bases, and 10 bases lay between the germline ends.

The chain employs TRBV7-2 and TRBJ1-2; D gene unclear. There are 14 residues in the CDR3. The V gene's germline CDR1 is SGHTA and CDR2 FQGNSA. V lost 0 bases and J 4 bases, leaving 9 bases between the germline ends. CDR3 region: CASSLAPAGYGYTF. Here the CDR3 DNA reads TGTGCCAGCAGCTTAGCCCCGGCGGGCTATGGCTACACCTTC. Looking up the rest from reference TRBV7-2 and TRBJ1-2 gives the full variable domain: GAGVSQSPSNKVTEKGKDVELRCDPISGHTALYWYRQSLGQGLEFLIYFQGNSAPDKSGLPSDRFSAERTGGSVSTLTIQRTQQEDSAVYLCASSLAPAGYGYTFGSGTRLTVV.

The gene calls are TRBV2 and TRBJ2-5, with 8 positions matching TRBD1. The germline CDR1 and CDR2 sequences are SNHLY and FYNNEI. This CDR3 has 14 residues. V dropped 7 bases and J dropped 2; count of bases not matched to a gene: 6. CDR3 DNA sequence: TGTGCCAGCACCTCGACAGGGGCACAAGAGACCCAGTACTTC. Translating gives CASTSTGAQETQYF.

This clone has more than one count but fewer than ten. The rearrangement joins TRBV7-9 to TRBJ2-1, with 11 bases aligning to TRBD2. CDR3 length: 16 residues. Germline values: CDR1 SEHNR, CDR2 FQNEAQ (reference sequence). J gave up 2 bases and V 3 bases, and 3 bases lay outside the gene matches. CDR3 protein: CASSFPTSGAYNEQFF. As DNA, the CDR3 is TGTGCCAGCAGCTTCCCGACTAGCGGGGCCTACAATGAGCAGTTCTTC.

The genes are TRBV5-1 and TRBJ2-1, with TRBD2 as a possible D gene (6 bases). The CDR3 consists of 15 residues. The V gene's germline CDR1 is SGHRS and CDR2 YFSETQ. V lost 0 bases to trimming and J lost 6 bases, with 13 bases between them. The CDR3 loop is CASSLGWTTSNEQFF. DNA of the CDR3: TGCGCCAGCAGCTTGGGGTGGACTACTTCCAATGAGCAGTTCTTC.

The sample holds one count of this clone. The chain recombines TRBV7-2 with TRBJ2-5; D unresolved. CDR3 length: 14 residues. Trimming left V 7 bases short and J 2 bases short, with 14 bases between. In germline, CDR1 is SGHTA, CDR2 FQGNSA. CDR3 sequence (DNA): TGTGCCAGCACCCGGTCGGTGTTTCAAGAGACCCAGTACTTC. Protein: CASTRSVFQETQYF. The full variable domain, in which reference TRBV7-2 and TRBJ2-5 provide the parts outside the CDR3, is GAGVSQSPSNKVTEKGKDVELRCDPISGHTALYWYRQSLGQGLEFLIYFQGNSAPDKSGLPSDRFSAERTGGSVSTLTIQRTQQEDSAVYLCASTRSVFQETQYFGPGTRLLVL.

This clone was seen a single time. The chain combines TRBV15 with TRBJ2-7; D call uncertain. Trimming took off 0 bases at V and 2 bases at J, with 14 bases between the two ends. The CDR3 is made up of 16 amino acids. Germline-derived CDR1 and CDR2 are LNHNV and YYDKDF (reference sequence). CDR3 in DNA: TGTGCCACCAGCAGAGATCAAGGGCGTTGGGCCTACGAGCAGTACTTC. Its translation is CATSRDQGRWAYEQYF.

The chain has TRBV7-9 and TRBJ2-7, with 10 bases fitting TRBD2. Per the germline V gene, CDR1 is SEHNR and CDR2 is FQNEAQ (reference sequence). After removal of 2 bases from V and 1 base from J, the junction contained 2 bases not matched to a gene. The CDR3 has 15 amino acids. Written as DNA, the CDR3 is TGTGCCAGCAGCTTACCACTAGCGGGGTCCTACGAGCAGTACTTC. Encoded protein: CASSLPLAGSYEQYF. The variable domain in full, with the rest retrieved from reference TRBV7-9 and TRBJ2-7, is DTGVSQNPRHKITKRGQNVTFRCDPISEHNRLYWYRQTLGQGPEFLTYFQNEAQLEKSRLLSDRFSAERPKGSFSTLEIQRTEQGDSAMYLCASSLPLAGSYEQYFGPGTRLTVT.

The chain is built from TRBV7-2 and TRBJ2-1; 14 positions match TRBD2. The germline V gene encodes CDR1 SGHTA and CDR2 FQGNSA. V lost 3 bases, J lost 12 bases, and 16 bases stayed unmatched. This CDR3 is 18 amino acids long. The CDR3 is CASSFVRTSGRSPFGQFF. DNA for the CDR3: TGTGCCAGCAGCTTCGTCCGGACTAGCGGGAGGAGTCCCTTTGGGCAGTTCTTC.

This sequence joins TRBV7-9 and TRBJ2-2, with no clear D. Between the trimmed V and J ends, which lost 2 bases and 2 bases, there was a span of 9 bases. Germline CDR1 SEHNR, CDR2 FQNEAQ (reference sequence). This CDR3 region has 15 residues. The CDR3 protein is CASSLYGLNTGELFF. In DNA, the CDR3 is TGTGCCAGCAGCTTATACGGATTAAACACCGGGGAGCTGTTTTTT.

The table lists this clone with a few counts. V usage is TRBV10-3 and J usage is TRBJ2-1; TRBD2 matches at 8 bases. Looked up from germline, CDR1 is ENHRY and CDR2 is SYGVKD. The CDR3 extends over 17 amino acids. Trimming took 4 bases from V and 0 from J; bases not matched to a gene: 8. This CDR3 is CAISVIAGKNSYNEQFF. The CDR3 DNA reads as TGTGCCATCAGTGTAATAGCGGGAAAGAACTCCTACAATGAGCAGTTCTTC.

Of note for this clone: Other DNA sequences in this sample translate to the same CDR3. The chain employs TRBV30 and TRBJ1-2; no clear D. Trimming stripped 0 bases from V and 8 bases from J, with 13 bases between. The germline CDR1 and CDR2 sequences are GTSNPN and SVGIG (reference sequence). The CDR3 is made up of 13 amino acids. Here the CDR3 reads CAWSVKGADGYTF. Here the CDR3 DNA reads TGTGCCTGGAGTGTAAAAGGTGCGGACGGCTACACCTTC.

The rearrangement uses TRBV4-1 and TRBJ2-3; 8 bases fit TRBD1. The J segment lost 1 base and the V segment lost 3 bases, leaving 9 bases of the junction unmatched. Per germline, CDR1 MGHRA and CDR2 YSYEKL. This CDR3 has 17 residues. CDR3 in DNA: TGCGCCAGCAGCCACCGATCACAGGGGGGCCGCACAGATACGCAGTATTTT. Translating it yields CASSHRSQGGRTDTQYF.

The CDR3 DNA is TGTGCCAGCAATAGACTAGCGGGAGGTTTCGGGGAGCTGTTTTTT. Amino acids: CASNRLAGGFGELFF. This chain connects TRBV6-6 to TRBJ2-2, with 13 bases aligning to TRBD2. The V segment lost 7 bases and the J segment 7 bases; nucleotides outside the gene matches: 6. Germline-derived CDR1 and CDR2 are MNHNY and SVGAGI (reference sequence). CDR3 length equals 15 residues.

This clone was observed a few times. V is TRBV30 and J is TRBJ1-2, with D unresolved. Germline CDR1 and CDR2: GTSNPN and SVGIG (reference sequence). V shed 8 bases and J shed 6 bases, with 10 bases lying between them. The CDR3 is made up of 10 amino acids. The CDR3 nucleotides are TGTGCCCTCTCAACGGATGGCTACACCTTC. It yields the protein CALSTDGYTF.

V and J are TRBV9 and TRBJ1-2; D gene uncertain. This CDR3 is 17 amino acids long. Germline CDR1 is SGDLS and CDR2 is YYNGEE. The V and J ends lost 4 bases and 2 bases respectively, with 21 bases between them. The CDR3 sequence is CASSLGGSLLLNYGYTF. The CDR3 nucleotides are TGTGCCAGCAGCTTGGGCGGGAGTCTCTTACTGAACTATGGCTACACCTTC.